A selection of T cell receptor beta chains follows, all from one sample in a study of T cell clusters in autoimmune cytopenias. TCRdb reprocessed the multiplex PCR reads and stores each CDR3 protein as one record, lacking DNA. The sample table sets out under 2,000 distinct CDR3 sequences. Sequenced input: peripheral blood. These receptors all stem from a human donor with an autoimmune cytopenia or autoimmune hepatitis (not recorded which). Both conserved end residues are part of each CDR3. The order of the fields is clone size, V gene, J gene, CDR3 protein. Clone sizes are given selectively: once, few, many, or a class where the clone is expanded.

medium-sized	TRBV6-6	TRBJ1-5	CASSYARSNQPQHF
medium-sized	TRBV19	TRBJ1-2	CASHDGTGAYGYTF
medium-sized	TRBV6-5	TRBJ1-2	CASSYGRNYGYTF
medium-sized	TRBV19	TRBJ2-6	CASKHGIAGANVLTF
medium-sized	TRBV27	TRBJ2-7	CASGERGRTYEQYF
.	TRBV5-1	TRBJ2-3	CASSLAGGSGTDTQYF
.	TRBV7-9	TRBJ2-7	CASSTGTSGFSYEQYF
medium-sized	TRBV10-3	TRBJ2-3	CAISESVLDTQYF
medium-sized	TRBV5-6	TRBJ2-1	CASSLGTSVMEQFF
medium-sized	TRBV15	TRBJ2-5	CATSTTSGKIRETQYF